Presented here are 27 T cell receptor beta chains from one specimen sequenced in a study of control samples from healthy donors and cancer patients. Produced via immunoSEQ multiplex PCR; TCRdb's table is partial and in-frame only. Altogether about 100,000 clones are present, roughly 84% being singletons, with the ten largest covering about a sixth. The sequencing input was blood. All receptors derive from a woman aged 45-59 years in good health.

The chain recombines TRBV2 with TRBJ2-3; D not resolved. Germline CDR1 SNHLY, CDR2 FYNNEI. The CDR3 is 13 amino acids. V lost 5 bases, J lost 5 bases, and 11 bases lay in between. The chain's CDR3 is CASSSKQLDTQYF. The CDR3 nucleotides are TGTGCCAGCAGTTCCAAGCAGTTAGATACGCAGTATTTT.

This chain links TRBV27 with TRBJ2-5; 8 positions agree with TRBD2. Germline V lookup: CDR1 MNHEY, CDR2 SMNVEV (reference sequence). The CDR3 has 14 amino acids. Germline trimming cut 2 bases from V and 5 bases from J; bases unmatched to any gene: 4. The chain's CDR3 is CASSLKGGGETQYF. The CDR3, as DNA: TGTGCCAGCAGTTTAAAGGGCGGGGGGGAGACCCAGTACTTC.

This chain connects TRBV6-1 to TRBJ2-7; no firm D call. Per germline, CDR1 MNHNS and CDR2 SASEGT. Deletions cut 2 bases from V and 3 bases from J, with 11 bases between. This CDR3 is 14 amino acids long. DNA for the CDR3: TGTGCCAGCAGTGAATACCTAGTGGACTACGAGCAGTACTTC. Translation gives CASSEYLVDYEQYF.

The chain uses TRBV24-1 and TRBJ1-5; D not resolved. CDR3 length equals 14 residues. From germline, CDR1 is KGHDR and CDR2 SFDVKD. V was trimmed by 3 bases and J by 6 bases, leaving 11 bases between them. CDR3 in amino acids: CATSDRALGQPQHF. For the CDR3, the DNA is TGTGCCACCAGTGATAGGGCACTTGGTCAGCCCCAGCATTTT.

CDR3 loop: CAWSVGSWGINEKLFF. The CDR3 region has the DNA TGTGCCTGGAGTGTAGGTAGTTGGGGGATTAATGAAAAACTGTTTTTT. The chain uses TRBV30 and TRBJ1-4; maybe TRBD1 (5 bases). CDR3 length: 16 amino acids. Germline V gene data show CDR1 as GTSNPN and CDR2 as SVGIG (reference sequence). V lost 0 bases and J 4 bases, leaving 15 bases between the germline ends.

This chain connects TRBV27 to TRBJ2-1; 9 nucleotides match TRBD1. With V trimmed by 4 bases and J by 0 bases, 1 base remained unmatched. The CDR3 length is 15 residues. Germline V gives CDR1 MNHEY, CDR2 SMNVEV (reference sequence). For the CDR3, the DNA is TGTGCCAGCAGTTCGACAGGGGGCTCCTACAATGAGCAGTTCTTC. This translates into CASSSTGGSYNEQFF.

The rearrangement joins TRBV4-2 to TRBJ2-3, with 10 bases lining up with TRBD2. Germline V gene sequence: CDR1 LGHNA, CDR2 YNFKEQ. The CDR3 length is 17 residues. V was clipped by 1 base and J by 1 base; unmatched bases: 5. The CDR3 nucleotides are TGTGCCAGCAGCCAAGTCCAGCGGGGGGGCGGCACAGATACGCAGTATTTT. Translated: CASSQVQRGGGTDTQYF.

The chain recombines TRBV19 with TRBJ2-2, with TRBD2 identical over 13 bases. Germline CDR1 reads LNHDA; CDR2 reads SQIVND (reference sequence). Losses at the gene ends were 6 bases for V and 5 bases for J; bases not matched to a gene: 12. The CDR3 has 18 amino acids. CDR3 loop: CASSPVGTSGKRTGELFF. CDR3 nucleotides: TGTGCCAGTAGCCCCGTGGGGACTAGCGGGAAAAGGACCGGGGAGCTGTTTTTT.

This clone was found once. V and J are TRBV3-1 (or the pseudogene TRBV3-2) and TRBJ1-6; weak D call: TRBD1 (5 bases). Germline loops: CDR1 LGHDT, CDR2 YNNKEL (reference sequence). The CDR3 is 15 residues long. The ends were cut back, 2 bases at V and 6 bases at J, with 11 bases in the middle. The CDR3: CASSQRGRFNSPLHF. The CDR3 DNA reads TGTGCCAGCAGCCAAAGGGGAAGGTTTAATTCACCCCTCCACTTT.

The chain has TRBV7-3 and TRBJ1-1, with D perhaps TRBD1 (5 bases). Trimming removed 3 bases at V and 1 base at J, with 9 bases between. CDR1 and CDR2 (germline): SGHTA, FQGTGA. The CDR3 has 14 amino acids. In nucleotides, the CDR3 is TGTGCCAGCAGCTTCGGGGCGGGGAACACTGAAGCTTTCTTT. The encoded protein is CASSFGAGNTEAFF.

This clone was seen only once. This rearrangement joins TRBV15 to TRBJ2-1, with D uncertain. The CDR3 has 13 residues. V lost 5 bases and J lost 5, with 10 bases in between. Germline loops: CDR1 LNHNV, CDR2 YYDKDF (reference sequence). CDR3 sequence: CATSSRGNNEQFF. CDR3 coding DNA: TGTGCCACCAGCTCCCGAGGCAACAATGAGCAGTTCTTC.

The chain is built from TRBV4-1 and TRBJ2-7; D tentatively reads TRBD1 or TRBD2 (5 bases each). Trimming took off 0 bases at V and 6 bases at J, with 9 bases between the two ends. This CDR3 is 13 amino acids long. Germline values: CDR1 MGHRA, CDR2 YSYEKL. The CDR3 spells CASSQDEGLEQYV. CDR3 in DNA: TGCGCCAGCAGCCAAGACGAGGGGCTCGAGCAGTACGTC.

The rearrangement links TRBV7-7 to TRBJ1-1; 9 bases align to TRBD1. The CDR3 runs 13 residues. The germline V gene has CDR1 SSHAT and CDR2 FNYEAQ (reference sequence). Trimming cost V 5 bases and J 6 bases; bases outside gene matches: 4. CDR3 protein: CASSPRTGAEAFF. CDR3 nucleotide sequence: TGTGCCAGCAGCCCAAGGACAGGGGCTGAAGCTTTCTTT.

The CDR3 bases are TGTGCCAGCAGCCCCGGGACTAGCGGGGCACCCACCTACGAGCAGTACTTC. This sequence encodes CASSPGTSGAPTYEQYF. The chain combines TRBV7-9 with TRBJ2-7; 13 bases map to TRBD2. This CDR3 comprises 17 residues. Germline CDR1 reads SEHNR; CDR2 reads FQNEAQ (reference sequence). J lost 2 bases, V lost 5 bases, and 9 bases had no gene match.

V is TRBV7-8 and J is TRBJ2-7, with 8 bases fitting TRBD1. The CDR3 extends over 17 amino acids. J lost 7 bases, V lost 4 bases, and 18 bases had no gene match. Germline V CDR1 and CDR2: SGHVS, FQNEAQ. Written as DNA, the CDR3 is TGTGCCAGCAGCTCCCGCGAAAGACAGGGGAGAGCTTGGGAGCAGTACGTC. This sequence encodes CASSSRERQGRAWEQYV.

V usage is TRBV19 and J usage is TRBJ1-6; perhaps TRBD1 as D (5 bases). The germline V and J ends were trimmed by 7 bases and 7 bases, with 20 bases remaining between them. The V gene's germline CDR1 is LNHDA and CDR2 SQIVND (reference sequence). This CDR3 spans 16 amino acids. This CDR3 reads CASMAGGQTSNSPLHF. CDR3 bases: TGTGCCAGTATGGCCGGTGGACAAACTTCAAATTCACCCCTCCACTTT.

The chain's CDR3 is CATGGGNQPQHF. In nucleotides, the CDR3 is TGTGCCACCGGTGGAGGCAATCAGCCCCAGCATTTT. The chain is built from TRBV15 and TRBJ1-5; D is unresolved. This CDR3 contains 12 residues. Deletions cut 8 bases from V and 2 bases from J, with 7 bases between. Germline V lookup: CDR1 LNHNV, CDR2 YYDKDF (reference sequence). The variable domain in full, completed from reference TRBV15 and TRBJ1-5, reads DAMVIQNPRYQVTQFGKPVTLSCSQTLNHNVMYWYQQKSSQAPKLLFHYYDKDFNNEADTPDNFQSRRPNTSFCFLDIRSPGLGDTAMYLCATGGGNQPQHFGDGTRLSIL.

The rearrangement links TRBV11-2 to TRBJ1-1; D remains ambiguous. The V and J ends lost 1 base and 2 bases respectively, with 8 bases between them. In germline, CDR1 is SGHAT, CDR2 FQNNGV. CDR3 size: 14 residues. The DNA for the CDR3 is TGTGCCAGCAGCTTAGCTGGAGGAAACACTGAAGCTTTCTTT. It encodes CASSLAGGNTEAFF.

The chain employs TRBV10-3 and TRBJ1-1, with 11 bases that match TRBD1. The J segment lost 3 bases and the V segment lost 2 bases, leaving 2 bases of the junction unmatched. CDR1 and CDR2 from the germline V gene are ENHRY and SYGVKD. The CDR3 length is 15 residues. In nucleotides, the CDR3 is TGTGCCATCAGTGAGGGGACAGGGGGTTACACTGAAGCTTTCTTT. Translating gives CAISEGTGGYTEAFF.

The V and J genes are TRBV6-2 or TRBV6-3 and TRBJ2-6; D not resolved. Germline-derived CDR1 and CDR2 are MNHEY and SVGEGT. CDR3 length: 14 residues. V was cut by 0 bases and J by 4 bases, with 4 bases left in between. For the CDR3, the DNA is TGTGCCAGCAGTTACTCTAGGGGGGCCAACGTCCTGACTTTC. Its protein product is CASSYSRGANVLTF.

CDR3 nucleotide sequence: TGCGCCAGCGAATGGAGACAGGGCGATACGCAGTATTTT. This translates into CASEWRQGDTQYF. The chain is built from TRBV5-1 and TRBJ2-3; 7 bases map to TRBD1. Germline values: CDR1 SGHRS, CDR2 YFSETQ. This CDR3 region has 13 residues. V lost 7 bases to trimming and J lost 6 bases; unmatched junction nucleotides: 8.

The chain recombines TRBV3-1 (or the pseudogene TRBV3-2) with TRBJ2-7, with 7 bases that match TRBD1. J was trimmed by 2 bases and V by 1 base; bases with no gene match: 5. There are 15 residues in the CDR3. Germline V gene data show CDR1 as LGHDT and CDR2 as YNNKEL (reference sequence). The CDR3 sequence is CASSQARQGAYEQYV. CDR3 bases: TGTGCCAGCAGCCAAGCCCGACAGGGAGCCTACGAGCAGTACGTC.

This sequence joins TRBV7-2 and TRBJ2-3, with 8 positions matching TRBD2. CDR1 is SGHTA, CDR2 FQGNSA, per germline. J gave up 1 base and V 5 bases, and 2 bases lay outside the gene matches. CDR3 length equals 14 residues. The CDR3 reads CASSPGLGTDTQYF. In DNA, the CDR3 is TGTGCCAGCAGCCCGGGACTAGGCACAGATACGCAGTATTTT.

This chain joins TRBV5-4 and TRBJ2-2; D is unresolved. The CDR3 is 12 amino acids. Germline CDR1 SGHNT, CDR2 YYREEE (reference sequence). The germline V and J ends were trimmed by 4 bases and 5 bases, with 6 bases remaining between them. CDR3 sequence reads: CASSLQTGELFF. CDR3 bases: TGTGCCAGCAGCCTTCAGACCGGGGAGCTGTTTTTT.

V gene TRBV29-1 combines with J gene TRBJ1-2; D is unclear. The CDR3 loop spans 14 amino acids. V lost 7 bases and J 2 bases, leaving 17 bases between the germline ends. The germline V gene encodes CDR1 SQVTM and CDR2 ANQGSEA. The DNA of the CDR3 is TGCAGCGCCGAATCGCGGCAGAGCAACTATGGCTACACCTTC. Its translation is CSAESRQSNYGYTF.

V and J are TRBV5-6 and TRBJ1-1; 8 bases fit TRBD1. Germline trimming cut 4 bases from V and 4 bases from J; bases unmatched to any gene: 12. The CDR3 is 16 residues long. Per the germline V gene, CDR1 is SGHDT and CDR2 is YYEEEE. DNA for the CDR3: TGTGCCAGCAGCGCTAGAGAACGGACAGGGCGCACTGAAGCTTTCTTT. It translates to CASSARERTGRTEAFF.

The V gene is TRBV2, the J gene TRBJ2-6; unclear D gene. The CDR3 is 16 residues long. Trimming removed 3 bases at V and 0 bases at J, with 9 bases between. Per germline, CDR1 SNHLY and CDR2 FYNNEI. The CDR3 is CASSDVRRSGANVLTF. Written as DNA, the CDR3 is TGTGCCAGCAGTGATGTCCGGCGCTCTGGGGCCAACGTCCTGACTTTC.